This T cell receptor beta chain was identified in a study of response to subunit inactivated influenza vaccine. Via MiXCR, TCRdb re-called the RT-PCR reads, giving one row per CDR3 protein. This repertoire shows hundreds of thousands of distinct CDR3 sequences, about 20% found once; its top ten account for about a tenth. The V gene's germline CDR1 is SGHRS and CDR2 YFSETQ. The CDR3 covers 16 residues. J was trimmed by 4 bases and V by 4 bases; bases with no gene match: 10. This TCR was recovered from a man aged 50 to 69 who received an inactivated influenza vaccine. The sequences come from PBMCs from blood, collected around 22 months after vaccination. The chain combines TRBV5-1 with TRBJ1-2; 10 bases agree with TRBD1. The DNA for the CDR3 is TGCGCCAGCAGCGTGACCATGACAGGGGGCGGCTATGGCTACACCTTC. Its protein is CASSVTMTGGGYGYTF. The whole variable domain, remainder taken from reference TRBV5-1 and TRBJ1-2, is KAGVTQTPRYLIKTRGQQVTLSCSPISGHRSVSWYQQTPGQGLQFLFEYFSETQRNKGNFPGRFSGRQFSNSRSEMNVSTLELGDSALYLCASSVTMTGGGYGYTFGSGTRLTVV.